This T cell receptor (beta chain) was identified during a study of siplizumab effects on memory and regulatory T cells. Study-wide findings and caveats: The study did not confirm that proliferating Tregs from siplizumab cultures were suppressive. Naive T cells appeared more varied than memory cells and looked like key alloresponse contributors.

Profiled with immunoSEQ multiplex PCR; TCRdb holds only in-frame clones, not every one. Of about 18,000 clones in the sample, around half are singletons; the top ten hold approximately 4.9%. There are a few counts of this clone. Its antigen is not known. Cells of the mixed lymphocyte reaction were cocultured at 37 degrees C for 5 to 6 days. The germline V gene encodes CDR1 SGHTA and CDR2 FQGNSA. The CDR3 has 13 amino acids. V lost 4 bases, J lost 11 bases, and 10 bases stayed unmatched. This sequence originates from a human donor in good health; the cells came from an allogeneic mixed lymphocyte reaction. J is TRBJ1-1 and V is TRBV7-2; TRBD1 matches at 7 bases. Sequenced sample: CFSE-low (dividing) CD4+ T cells sorted from an allogeneic mixed lymphocyte reaction. Here the CDR3 DNA reads TGTGCCAGCAGCTGGGGCCGACAGGGTAACGCTTTCTTT. Translated: CASSWGRQGNAFF.